Sequencing of this T cell receptor beta chain was carried out in a study of beta chain features in type 1 diabetes. Study-level information: Healthy donors, compared against patients, showed similar age, gender and cell yields.

Broader study findings: People with Type 1 diabetes carried modestly yet significantly shorter TCRB CDR3s in all four CD4+ subsets. Researchers could not determine here whether HLA type influences TCRB rearrangement.

The entirety of the isolated RNA underwent reverse transcription, so expressed TCRB transcripts were sequenced. Using immunoSEQ multiplex PCR, the repertoire was profiled, and TCRdb retains in-frame clones only, with some absent. This table has roughly 140,000 clones, around 10% appearing once. This clone was seen only a few times. Its antigen is not known. The ends lost 3 bases at V and 5 bases at J; junction bases unmatched: 15. Germline lookup yields CDR1 SGHVS and CDR2 FQNEAQ. The CDR3 extends over 17 amino acids. The rearrangement uses TRBV7-8 and TRBJ2-5, with 7 bases identical to TRBD2. The source material was central memory CD4+ T cells from blood. The source of this sequence is a man younger than 40 with type 1 diabetes. CDR3 nucleotides: TGTGCCAGCAGCTTCCGGGGTCGCGCGGGAGTATTCGAGACCCAGTACTTC. Translated: CASSFRGRAGVFETQYF.